This is a list of T cell receptor beta chains from one sample in a study of T cell repertoires in cytomegalovirus infection. TCRdb re-called the reads through MiXCR, storing one row per CDR3 protein. The repertoire includes over 200,000 distinct CDR3 sequences, approximately 15% of them detected once, and about 8.7% sits in the top ten. Sample: PBMCs. The source is a human donor in good health (CMV status not recorded). Some clones in this sample may be carry-over from other donors' samples. The CDR3 runs from the conserved cysteine through the conserved F or W. A D gene is named only where the DNA matches it firmly.

J gene: TRBJ2-1; V gene: TRBV6-2/TRBV6-3; D gene: TRBD2; CDR3 protein: CASSFLAGVRNEQFF
J gene: TRBJ2-7; V gene: TRBV28; D gene: TRBD2; CDR3 protein: CASSSPGLAGAYEQYF
J gene: TRBJ2-5; V gene: TRBV5-1; D gene: NA; CDR3 protein: CASSLDGGQETQYF
J gene: TRBJ2-1; V gene: TRBV11-2; D gene: NA; CDR3 protein: CASSFVHEQFF
J gene: TRBJ1-2; V gene: TRBV19; D gene: TRBD1; CDR3 protein: CASSKGTVQQRWYGYTF
J gene: TRBJ2-5; V gene: TRBV28; D gene: NA; CDR3 protein: CASRAQWETQYF
J gene: TRBJ1-2; V gene: TRBV2; D gene: NA; CDR3 protein: CASYPDRVGYTF
J gene: TRBJ1-3; V gene: TRBV29-1; D gene: TRBD1; CDR3 protein: CSVGQGAAIYF
J gene: TRBJ1-2; V gene: TRBV29-1; D gene: NA; CDR3 protein: CSVEEQGRGYTF
J gene: TRBJ2-5; V gene: TRBV18; D gene: TRBD1; CDR3 protein: CASSAPGQGLETKYF
J gene: TRBJ1-2; V gene: TRBV5-1; D gene: NA; CDR3 protein: CASSLLHRVGNYGYTF
J gene: TRBJ2-5; V gene: TRBV11-2; D gene: NA; CDR3 protein: CASSLIPETQYF
J gene: TRBJ1-3; V gene: TRBV6-4; D gene: NA; CDR3 protein: CASSSDFSGNAIYF
J gene: TRBJ2-7; V gene: TRBV19; D gene: NA; CDR3 protein: CASSIGGTEKQYF
J gene: TRBJ2-3; V gene: TRBV29-1; D gene: TRBD2; CDR3 protein: CSVEGGRNSDTQYF
J gene: TRBJ1-1; V gene: TRBV24-1; D gene: NA; CDR3 protein: CATSDSRAAGNTEAFF
J gene: TRBJ2-3; V gene: TRBV27; D gene: NA; CDR3 protein: CASSYYPRDPGTDTQYF
J gene: TRBJ2-7; V gene: TRBV28; D gene: NA; CDR3 protein: CATKGNVYEQYF
J gene: TRBJ2-3; V gene: TRBV19; D gene: NA; CDR3 protein: CASSIAEGLSTDTQYF
J gene: TRBJ2-2; V gene: TRBV4-2; D gene: TRBD1; CDR3 protein: CASRPGQTDLGELFF
J gene: TRBJ1-5; V gene: TRBV7-9; D gene: NA; CDR3 protein: CASSSTDKESNQPQHF
J gene: TRBJ2-2; V gene: TRBV28; D gene: TRBD2; CDR3 protein: CASSYSGGPSGELFF
J gene: TRBJ2-7; V gene: TRBV7-9; D gene: NA; CDR3 protein: CASSTGLPSSYEQYF
J gene: TRBJ2-1; V gene: TRBV5-4; D gene: TRBD2; CDR3 protein: CASSLSSGTYNEQFF
J gene: TRBJ2-2; V gene: TRBV29-1; D gene: NA; CDR3 protein: CSVEDQVRELFF
J gene: TRBJ2-1; V gene: TRBV7-6; D gene: NA; CDR3 protein: CASSPGLYREQFF
J gene: TRBJ2-1; V gene: TRBV20-1; D gene: NA; CDR3 protein: CSARAPGPEKQFF
J gene: TRBJ2-5; V gene: TRBV12-3/TRBV12-4; D gene: NA; CDR3 protein: CASSLAWVGETQYF
J gene: TRBJ2-5; V gene: TRBV29-1; D gene: TRBD1; CDR3 protein: CSVEDPDRGPETQYF
J gene: TRBJ2-1; V gene: TRBV2; D gene: NA; CDR3 protein: CASSEKVKQFF
J gene: TRBJ1-5; V gene: TRBV7-2; D gene: NA; CDR3 protein: CASSLQGSQPQHF
J gene: TRBJ2-2; V gene: TRBV7-2; D gene: TRBD2; CDR3 protein: CASTKREGLTGELFF
J gene: TRBJ2-7; V gene: TRBV20-1; D gene: NA; CDR3 protein: CSARLGAGKTYEQYF
J gene: TRBJ2-5; V gene: TRBV5-1; D gene: NA; CDR3 protein: CASSFGPTQRETQYF
J gene: TRBJ1-1; V gene: TRBV7-4; D gene: TRBD1; CDR3 protein: CASSVGQRANTEAFF
J gene: TRBJ2-1; V gene: TRBV11-2; D gene: NA; CDR3 protein: CASGRTYNEQFF
J gene: TRBJ1-1; V gene: TRBV20-1; D gene: TRBD1; CDR3 protein: CSAPKQGGNTEAFF
J gene: TRBJ1-4; V gene: TRBV20-1; D gene: NA; CDR3 protein: CSARDLAGPGEKLFF
J gene: TRBJ2-5; V gene: TRBV20-1; D gene: NA; CDR3 protein: CSASKDGRKETQYF
J gene: TRBJ1-1; V gene: TRBV12-3/TRBV12-4; D gene: NA; CDR3 protein: CASSFGLRGDTEAFF
J gene: TRBJ1-1; V gene: TRBV6-1; D gene: NA; CDR3 protein: CASLPRSDTEAFF
J gene: TRBJ1-1; V gene: TRBV28; D gene: NA; CDR3 protein: CASSPSEKKDTEAFF